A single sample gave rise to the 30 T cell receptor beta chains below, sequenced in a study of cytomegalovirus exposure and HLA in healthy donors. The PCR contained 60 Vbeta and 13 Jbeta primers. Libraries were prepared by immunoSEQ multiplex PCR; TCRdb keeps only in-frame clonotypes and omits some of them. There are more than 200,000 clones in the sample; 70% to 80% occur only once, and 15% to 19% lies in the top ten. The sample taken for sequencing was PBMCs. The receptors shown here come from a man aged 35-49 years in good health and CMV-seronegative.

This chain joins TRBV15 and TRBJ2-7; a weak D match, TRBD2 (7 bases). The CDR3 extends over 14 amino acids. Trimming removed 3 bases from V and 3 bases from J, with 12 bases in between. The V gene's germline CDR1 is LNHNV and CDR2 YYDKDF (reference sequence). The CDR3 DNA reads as TGTGCCACCAGCAGCGGGGGGCGATTCTACGAGCAGTACTTC. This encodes CATSSGGRFYEQYF.

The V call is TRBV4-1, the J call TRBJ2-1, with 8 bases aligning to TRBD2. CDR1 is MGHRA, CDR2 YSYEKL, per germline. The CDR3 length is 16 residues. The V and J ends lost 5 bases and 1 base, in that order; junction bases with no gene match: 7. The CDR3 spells CASSSPGGVSYNEQFF. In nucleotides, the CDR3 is TGCGCCAGCAGCTCTCCGGGGGGGGTATCCTACAATGAGCAGTTCTTC.

The DNA of the CDR3 is TGCGCCAGCAGCCCTATGACTAGCGGGAGGCAGACCCAGTACTTC. Protein: CASSPMTSGRQTQYF. The chain has TRBV5-1 and TRBJ2-5, with 13 bases aligning to TRBD2. V gave up 4 bases and J gave up 6 bases; unmatched junction bases: 6. Germline V CDR1 and CDR2: SGHRS, YFSETQ. This CDR3 contains 15 residues.

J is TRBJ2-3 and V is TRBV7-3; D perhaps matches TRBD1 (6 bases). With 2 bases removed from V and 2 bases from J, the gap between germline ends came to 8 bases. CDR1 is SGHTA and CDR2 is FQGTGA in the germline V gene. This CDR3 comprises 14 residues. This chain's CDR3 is CASSLDRYTDTQYF. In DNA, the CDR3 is TGTGCCAGCAGCTTAGACAGGTACACAGATACGCAGTATTTT.

The CDR3 bases are TGTGCCAGCAGCCAGACAGGTCGGGAGCTGTTTTTT. It translates to CASSQTGRELFF. The V and J genes are TRBV14 and TRBJ2-2, with a weak D call TRBD1 (6 bases). The CDR3 sequence is 12 residues long. Germline values: CDR1 SGHDN, CDR2 FVKESK. Trimming left V 3 bases short and J 9 bases short, with 8 bases between.

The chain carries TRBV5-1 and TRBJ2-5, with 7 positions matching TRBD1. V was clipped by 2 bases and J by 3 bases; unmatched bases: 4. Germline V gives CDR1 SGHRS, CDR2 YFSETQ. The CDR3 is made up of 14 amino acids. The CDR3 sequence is CASSFRQGEETQYF. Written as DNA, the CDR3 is TGCGCCAGCAGCTTCCGACAGGGCGAAGAGACCCAGTACTTC.

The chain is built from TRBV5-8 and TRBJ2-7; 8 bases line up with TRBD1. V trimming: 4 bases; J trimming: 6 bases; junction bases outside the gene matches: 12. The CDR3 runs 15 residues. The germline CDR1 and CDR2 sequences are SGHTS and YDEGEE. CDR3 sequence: CASSKLRDRSTEQYF. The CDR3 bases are TGTGCCAGCAGCAAACTAAGGGACAGGTCGACCGAGCAGTACTTC. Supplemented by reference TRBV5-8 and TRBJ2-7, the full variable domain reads EAGVTQSPTHLIKTRGQQATLRCSPISGHTSVYWYQQALGLGLQFLLWYDEGEERNRGNFPPRFSGRQFPNYSSELNVNALELEDSALYLCASSKLRDRSTEQYFGPGTRLTVT.

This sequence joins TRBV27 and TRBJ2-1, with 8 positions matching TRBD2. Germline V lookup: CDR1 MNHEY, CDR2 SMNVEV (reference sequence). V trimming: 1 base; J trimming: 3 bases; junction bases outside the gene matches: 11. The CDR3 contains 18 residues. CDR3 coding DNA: TGTGCCAGCAGTTTATGGGGTGCGTCTAGCGGGTTCTACAATGAGCAGTTCTTC. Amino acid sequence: CASSLWGASSGFYNEQFF.

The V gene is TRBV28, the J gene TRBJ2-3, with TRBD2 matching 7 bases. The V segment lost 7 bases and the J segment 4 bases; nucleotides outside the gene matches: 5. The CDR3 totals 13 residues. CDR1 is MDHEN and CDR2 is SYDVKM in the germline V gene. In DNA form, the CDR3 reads TGTGCCAGCATCCCCGCGGGAGCAGATACGCAGTATTTT. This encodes CASIPAGADTQYF.

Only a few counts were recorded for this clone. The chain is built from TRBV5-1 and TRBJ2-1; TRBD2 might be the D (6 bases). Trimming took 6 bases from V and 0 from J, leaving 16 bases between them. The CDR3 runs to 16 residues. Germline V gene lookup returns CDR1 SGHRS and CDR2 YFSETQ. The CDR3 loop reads CASTSGAGSSYNEQFF. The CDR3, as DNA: TGCGCCAGCACCTCTGGGGCGGGGAGCTCCTACAATGAGCAGTTCTTC.

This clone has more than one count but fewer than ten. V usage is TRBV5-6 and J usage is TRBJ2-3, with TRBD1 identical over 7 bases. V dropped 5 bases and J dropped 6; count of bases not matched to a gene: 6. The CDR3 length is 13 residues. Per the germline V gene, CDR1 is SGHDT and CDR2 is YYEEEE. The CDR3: CASSKTGLDTQYF. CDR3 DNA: TGTGCCAGCAGTAAGACAGGGCTGGATACGCAGTATTTT.

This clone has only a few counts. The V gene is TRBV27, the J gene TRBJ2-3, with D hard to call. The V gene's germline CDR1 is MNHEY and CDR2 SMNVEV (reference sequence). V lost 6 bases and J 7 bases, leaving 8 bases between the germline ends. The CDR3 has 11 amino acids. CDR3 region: CASRVAHTQYF. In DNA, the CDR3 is TGTGCCAGCAGAGTAGCCCATACGCAGTATTTT.

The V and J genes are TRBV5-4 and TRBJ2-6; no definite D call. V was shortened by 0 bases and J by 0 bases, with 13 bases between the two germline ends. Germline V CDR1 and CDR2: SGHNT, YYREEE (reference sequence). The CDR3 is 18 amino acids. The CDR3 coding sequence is TGTGCCAGCAGCTTGGGTGCCCAGCGCGGCTCTGGGGCCAACGTCCTGACTTTC. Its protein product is CASSLGAQRGSGANVLTF.

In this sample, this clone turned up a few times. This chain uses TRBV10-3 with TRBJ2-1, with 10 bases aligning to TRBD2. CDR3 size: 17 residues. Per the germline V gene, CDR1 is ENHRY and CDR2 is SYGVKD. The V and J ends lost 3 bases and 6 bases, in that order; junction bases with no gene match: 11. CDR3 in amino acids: CAISDQVTLAGSNEQFF. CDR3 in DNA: TGTGCCATCAGTGACCAAGTTACACTAGCGGGAAGCAATGAGCAGTTCTTC.

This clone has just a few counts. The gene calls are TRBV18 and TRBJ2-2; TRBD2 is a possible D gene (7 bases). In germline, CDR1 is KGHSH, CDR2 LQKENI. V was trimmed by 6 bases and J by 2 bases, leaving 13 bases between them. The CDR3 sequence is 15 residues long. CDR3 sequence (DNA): TGTGCCAGCTCCGTCCGGGGGGCCAACACCGGGGAGCTGTTTTTT. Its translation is CASSVRGANTGELFF.

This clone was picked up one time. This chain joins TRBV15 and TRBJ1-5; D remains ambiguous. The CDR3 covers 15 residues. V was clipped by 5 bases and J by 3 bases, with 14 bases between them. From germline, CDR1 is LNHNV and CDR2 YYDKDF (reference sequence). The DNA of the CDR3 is TGTGCCACCAGCCCGCGGATACAAAACAATCAGCCCCAGCATTTT. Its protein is CATSPRIQNNQPQHF. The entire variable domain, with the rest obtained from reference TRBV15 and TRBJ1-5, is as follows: DAMVIQNPRYQVTQFGKPVTLSCSQTLNHNVMYWYQQKSSQAPKLLFHYYDKDFNNEADTPDNFQSRRPNTSFCFLDIRSPGLGDTAMYLCATSPRIQNNQPQHFGDGTRLSIL.

The chain's CDR3 is CASSPMPPGQASGANVLTF. For the CDR3, the DNA is TGTGCCAGCAGCCCTATGCCTCCGGGACAGGCCTCTGGGGCCAACGTCCTGACTTTC. This chain joins TRBV9 and TRBJ2-6, with TRBD1 matching over 8 bases. This CDR3 spans 19 amino acids. Germline-derived CDR1 and CDR2 are SGDLS and YYNGEE. The V gene end was trimmed by 4 bases and the J gene end by 0 bases; junction bases not matched to a gene: 12.

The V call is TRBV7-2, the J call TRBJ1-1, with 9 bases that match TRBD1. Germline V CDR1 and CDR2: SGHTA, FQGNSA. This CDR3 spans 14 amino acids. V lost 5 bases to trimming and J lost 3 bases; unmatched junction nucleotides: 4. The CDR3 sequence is CASSDRGSDTEAFF. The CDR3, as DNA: TGTGCCAGCAGCGACAGGGGGTCGGACACTGAAGCTTTCTTT.

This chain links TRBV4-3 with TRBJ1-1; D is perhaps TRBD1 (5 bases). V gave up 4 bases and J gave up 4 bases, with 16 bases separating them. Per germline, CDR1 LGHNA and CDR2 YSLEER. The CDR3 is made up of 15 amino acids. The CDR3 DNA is TGCGCCAGCAGCCTAGACGGGGGTATGACCACTGAAGCTTTCTTT. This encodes CASSLDGGMTTEAFF.

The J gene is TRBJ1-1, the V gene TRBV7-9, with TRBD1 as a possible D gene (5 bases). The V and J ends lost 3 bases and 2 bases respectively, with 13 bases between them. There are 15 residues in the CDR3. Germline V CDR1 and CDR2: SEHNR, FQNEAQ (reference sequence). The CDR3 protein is CASSFRQGRNTEAFF. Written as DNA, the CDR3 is TGTGCCAGCAGCTTTCGGCAGGGCAGAAACACTGAAGCTTTCTTT. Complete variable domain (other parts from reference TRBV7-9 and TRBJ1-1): DTGVSQNPRHKITKRGQNVTFRCDPISEHNRLYWYRQTLGQGPEFLTYFQNEAQLEKSRLLSDRFSAERPKGSFSTLEIQRTEQGDSAMYLCASSFRQGRNTEAFFGQGTRLTVV.

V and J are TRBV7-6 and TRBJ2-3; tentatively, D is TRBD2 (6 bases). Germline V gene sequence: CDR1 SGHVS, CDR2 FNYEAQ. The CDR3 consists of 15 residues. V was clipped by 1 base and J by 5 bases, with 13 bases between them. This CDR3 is CASSLEGGPGDTQYF. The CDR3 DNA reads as TGTGCCAGCAGCTTAGAAGGAGGGCCGGGAGATACGCAGTATTTT. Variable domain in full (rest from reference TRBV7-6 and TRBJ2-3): GAGVSQSPRYKVTKRGQDVALRCDPISGHVSLYWYRQALGQGPEFLTYFNYEAQQDKSGLPNDRFSAERPEGSISTLTIQRTEQRDSAMYRCASSLEGGPGDTQYFGPGTRLTVL.

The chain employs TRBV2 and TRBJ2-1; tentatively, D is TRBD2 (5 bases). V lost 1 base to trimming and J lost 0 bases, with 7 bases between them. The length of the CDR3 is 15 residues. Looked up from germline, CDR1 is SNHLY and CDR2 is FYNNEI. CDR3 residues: CASSEGESSYNEQFF. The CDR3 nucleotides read TGTGCCAGCAGTGAAGGGGAGTCCTCCTACAATGAGCAGTTCTTC.

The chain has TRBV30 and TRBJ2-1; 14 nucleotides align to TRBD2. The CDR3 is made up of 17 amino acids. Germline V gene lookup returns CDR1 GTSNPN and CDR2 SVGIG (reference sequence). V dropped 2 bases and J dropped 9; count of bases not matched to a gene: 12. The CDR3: CAWSPIPTSGRVSEQFF. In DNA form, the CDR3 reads TGTGCCTGGAGTCCCATCCCGACTAGCGGGAGGGTCAGTGAGCAGTTCTTC.

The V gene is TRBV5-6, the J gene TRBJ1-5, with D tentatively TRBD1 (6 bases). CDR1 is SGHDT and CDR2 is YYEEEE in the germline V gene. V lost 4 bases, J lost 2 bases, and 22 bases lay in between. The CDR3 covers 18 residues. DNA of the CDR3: TGTGCCAGCAGCCGGGGCCCTACAGGGACACGGGGCAATCAGCCCCAGCATTTT. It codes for CASSRGPTGTRGNQPQHF. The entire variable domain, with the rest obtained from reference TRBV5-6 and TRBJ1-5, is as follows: DAGVTQSPTHLIKTRGQQVTLRCSPKSGHDTVSWYQQALGQGPQFIFQYYEEEERQRGNFPDRFSGHQFPNYSSELNVNALLLGDSALYLCASSRGPTGTRGNQPQHFGDGTRLSIL.

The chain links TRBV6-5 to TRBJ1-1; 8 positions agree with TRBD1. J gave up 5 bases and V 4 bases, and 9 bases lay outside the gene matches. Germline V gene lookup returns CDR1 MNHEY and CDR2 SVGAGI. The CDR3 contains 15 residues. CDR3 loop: CASSFSWTGRTEAFF. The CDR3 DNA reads TGTGCCAGCAGTTTTTCCTGGACAGGGAGAACTGAAGCTTTCTTT.

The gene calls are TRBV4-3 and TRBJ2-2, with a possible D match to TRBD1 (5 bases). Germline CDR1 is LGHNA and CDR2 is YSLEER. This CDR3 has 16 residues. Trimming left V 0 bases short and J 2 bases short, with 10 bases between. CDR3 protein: CASSQELTVNTGELFF. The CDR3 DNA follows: TGCGCCAGCAGCCAAGAGCTGACAGTTAACACCGGGGAGCTGTTTTTT.

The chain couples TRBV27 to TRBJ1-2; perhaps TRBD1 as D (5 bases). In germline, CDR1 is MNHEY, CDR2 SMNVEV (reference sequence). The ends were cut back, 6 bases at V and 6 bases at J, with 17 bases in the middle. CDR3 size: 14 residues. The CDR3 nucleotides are TGTGCCAGCAGGGAGGTCTATCCGGGGGATGGCTACACCTTC. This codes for CASREVYPGDGYTF.

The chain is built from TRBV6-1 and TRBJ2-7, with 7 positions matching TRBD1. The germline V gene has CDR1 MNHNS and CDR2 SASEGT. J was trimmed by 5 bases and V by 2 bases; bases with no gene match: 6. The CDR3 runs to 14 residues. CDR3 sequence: CASSEWQGDHEQYF. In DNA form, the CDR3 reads TGTGCCAGCAGTGAATGGCAGGGGGACCACGAGCAGTACTTC.

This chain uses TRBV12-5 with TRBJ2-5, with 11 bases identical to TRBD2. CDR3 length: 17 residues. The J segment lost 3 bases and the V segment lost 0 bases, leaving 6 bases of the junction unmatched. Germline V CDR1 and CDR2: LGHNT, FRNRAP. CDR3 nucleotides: TGTGCTAGTGGTTTGGTTCTAGCGGGGGGATCAGAAGAGACCCAGTACTTC. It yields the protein CASGLVLAGGSEETQYF.

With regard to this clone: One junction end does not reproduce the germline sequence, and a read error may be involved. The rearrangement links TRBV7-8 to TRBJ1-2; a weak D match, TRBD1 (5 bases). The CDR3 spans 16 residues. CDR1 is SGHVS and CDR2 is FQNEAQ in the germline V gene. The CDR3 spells CASSLVPTGANYGHTF. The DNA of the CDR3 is TGTGCCAGCAGCTTAGTCCCCACAGGAGCTAACTATGGCCACACCTTC.